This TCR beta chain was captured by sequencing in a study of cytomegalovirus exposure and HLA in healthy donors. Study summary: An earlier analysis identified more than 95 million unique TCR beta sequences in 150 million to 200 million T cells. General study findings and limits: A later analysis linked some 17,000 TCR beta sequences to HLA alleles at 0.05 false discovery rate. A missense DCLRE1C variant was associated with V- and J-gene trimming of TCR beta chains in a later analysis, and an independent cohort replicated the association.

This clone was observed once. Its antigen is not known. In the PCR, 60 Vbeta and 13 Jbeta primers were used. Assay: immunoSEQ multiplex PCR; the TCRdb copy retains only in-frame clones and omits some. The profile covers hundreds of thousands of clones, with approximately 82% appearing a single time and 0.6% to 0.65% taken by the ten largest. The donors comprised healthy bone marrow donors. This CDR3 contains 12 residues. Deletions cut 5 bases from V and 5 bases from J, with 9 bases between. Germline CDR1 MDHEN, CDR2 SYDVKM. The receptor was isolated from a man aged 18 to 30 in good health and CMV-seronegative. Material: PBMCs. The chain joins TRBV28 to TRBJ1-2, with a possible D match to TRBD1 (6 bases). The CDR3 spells CASSIQGYGYTF. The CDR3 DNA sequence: TGTGCCAGCAGTATACAGGGTTATGGCTACACCTTC.